One and the same sample provided the 17 T cell receptor beta chains below, sequenced in a study of blood T cell repertoires in COVID-19. Measured with immunoSEQ multiplex PCR; TCRdb has only the in-frame clones, and not every one. The sample contains some 250,000 clones, approximately 90% of which appear only once. The sample comprised PBMCs or T cells enriched from blood (not recorded which). Receptor source: a middle-aged man who had recovered from COVID-19.

This clone has more than one count but fewer than ten. V usage is TRBV4-3 and J usage is TRBJ2-4; no clear D gene. The CDR3 has 17 amino acids. Germline lookup yields CDR1 LGHNA and CDR2 YSLEER. V was cut by 1 base and J by 0 bases, with 13 bases left in between. The CDR3 nucleotides read TGCGCCAGCAGCCAAGGCGTGTCGGGTCTAGCCAAAAACATTCAGTACTTC. Translation gives CASSQGVSGLAKNIQYF.

The chain links TRBV27 to TRBJ2-3; no reliable D call. The V gene lost 2 bases and the J gene lost 0 bases, with 9 bases spanning the gap. Germline loops: CDR1 MNHEY, CDR2 SMNVEV (reference sequence). This CDR3 spans 15 amino acids. CDR3 in amino acids: CASSLVRISTDTQYF. CDR3 DNA: TGTGCCAGCAGTTTAGTCAGGATAAGCACAGATACGCAGTATTTT.

V gene TRBV5-1 combines with J gene TRBJ2-2; the D gene is possibly TRBD1 (5 bases). Looked up from germline, CDR1 is SGHRS and CDR2 is YFSETQ. This CDR3 region has 16 residues. Between the trimmed V and J ends, which lost 2 bases and 0 bases, there was a span of 11 bases. CDR3 sequence (DNA): TGCGCCAGCAGCTTCACAGGTTCTGCGAACACCGGGGAGCTGTTTTTT. Protein product: CASSFTGSANTGELFF.

V gene TRBV7-8 combines with J gene TRBJ2-7; TRBD2 matches at 10 bases. The CDR3 is made up of 17 amino acids. Trimming cost V 0 bases and J 0 bases; bases outside gene matches: 5. The V gene's germline CDR1 is SGHVS and CDR2 FQNEAQ. DNA for the CDR3: TGTGCCAGCAGCTTAGCGCGGAGCGGGGGGGACTCCTACGAGCAGTACTTC. Residues: CASSLARSGGDSYEQYF.

This sequence joins TRBV5-4 and TRBJ1-1; 8 bases are a match to TRBD1. Looked up from germline, CDR1 is SGHNT and CDR2 is YYREEE (reference sequence). The CDR3 spans 16 residues. The J segment lost 0 bases and the V segment lost 5 bases, leaving 9 bases of the junction unmatched. The CDR3: CASRTQLTGVNTEAFF. Written as DNA, the CDR3 is TGTGCCAGCAGGACCCAATTGACAGGGGTGAACACTGAAGCTTTCTTT.

This chain joins TRBV6-5 and TRBJ2-7; 8 bases are shared with TRBD1. The CDR3 spans 14 residues. Germline CDR1 reads MNHEY; CDR2 reads SVGAGI. Trimming removed 11 bases from V and 2 bases from J; junction bases left unmatched: 11. CDR3 in DNA: TGTGCCGCCGAACAAGACAGGGGTCCCTACGAGCAGTACTTC. It codes for CAAEQDRGPYEQYF.

In its sample, this clone was seen once. The gene calls are TRBV14 and TRBJ1-1; D perhaps matches TRBD1 (5 bases). V was trimmed by 2 bases and J by 5 bases, leaving 15 bases between them. Germline V gives CDR1 SGHDN, CDR2 FVKESK. This CDR3 has 15 residues. The CDR3, as DNA: TGTGCCAGCAGCCAAACCTCGGGGCGGGGGACTGAAGCTTTCTTT. Protein product: CASSQTSGRGTEAFF.

This chain connects TRBV29-1 to TRBJ1-1, with 10 bases aligning to TRBD1. The V segment lost 8 bases and the J segment 3 bases; nucleotides outside the gene matches: 18. Germline V gene sequence: CDR1 SQVTM, CDR2 ANQGSEA. The CDR3 consists of 17 residues. As DNA, the CDR3 is TGCAGCTCTTACCTTCACCGGGACAGGGGAAGGTACACTGAAGCTTTCTTT. This gives the protein CSSYLHRDRGRYTEAFF.

V usage is TRBV19 and J usage is TRBJ2-2, with D uncertain. The V gene's germline CDR1 is LNHDA and CDR2 SQIVND (reference sequence). CDR3 length: 16 residues. V lost 1 base to trimming and J lost 2 bases, with 11 bases between them. Written as DNA, the CDR3 is TGTGCCAGTAGTATAGTTTGGGCAGGAAACACCGGGGAGCTGTTTTTT. It is translated as CASSIVWAGNTGELFF.

The chain employs TRBV5-5 and TRBJ1-1; D not resolved. V shed 3 bases and J shed 3 bases, with 6 bases lying between them. CDR3 size: 12 residues. Germline V gene lookup returns CDR1 SGHKS and CDR2 YYEKEE (reference sequence). In DNA form, the CDR3 reads TGTGCCAGCAGCTGGGGAGACACTGAAGCTTTCTTT. It specifies CASSWGDTEAFF.

In DNA form, the CDR3 reads TGTGCCAGCAGCTTAGGCCCCAGGGTGGAGACCGGGGAGCTGTTTTTT. Encoded protein: CASSLGPRVETGELFF. The chain links TRBV13 to TRBJ2-2; a weak D match, TRBD1 (5 bases). Germline CDR1 is PRHDT and CDR2 is FYEKMQ (reference sequence). The CDR3 is 16 residues long. The V gene lost 0 bases and the J gene lost 5 bases, with 13 bases spanning the gap.

This clone was detected once. The V and J genes are TRBV5-6 and TRBJ2-5, with a possible D match to TRBD1 (6 bases). CDR1 is SGHDT and CDR2 is YYEEEE in the germline V gene. V lost 2 bases, J lost 1 base, and 9 bases lay in between. The CDR3 sequence is 14 residues long. CDR3 bases: TGTGCCAGCAGCTTTACGGACAGCCAAGAGACCCAGTACTTC. Protein sequence: CASSFTDSQETQYF.

This chain uses TRBV25-1 with TRBJ2-5; D is possibly TRBD1 (6 bases). CDR3 length: 13 residues. V lost 6 bases and J lost 2, with 10 bases in between. Germline V lookup: CDR1 MGHDK, CDR2 SYGVNS. The CDR3 protein is CASSRTVQETQYF. The CDR3 DNA reads as TGTGCCAGCAGCCGGACAGTTCAAGAGACCCAGTACTTC. Full variable domain (rest looked up from reference TRBV25-1 and TRBJ2-5): EADIYQTPRYLVIGTGKKITLECSQTMGHDKMYWYQQDPGMELHLIHYSYGVNSTEKGDLSSESTVSRIRTEHFPLTLESARPSHTSQYLCASSRTVQETQYFGPGTRLLVL.

The chain carries TRBV5-4 and TRBJ1-2; D perhaps matches TRBD1 (5 bases). V was shortened by 0 bases and J by 4 bases, with 10 bases between the two germline ends. CDR1 is SGHNT and CDR2 is YYREEE in the germline V gene (reference sequence). The CDR3 runs to 14 residues. CDR3 nucleotides: TGTGCCAGCAGCTTGGTGCAGGGAAGCTATGGCTACACCTTC. Protein: CASSLVQGSYGYTF. Based on the CDR3 plus reference TRBV5-4 and TRBJ1-2, the full variable domain is ETGVTQSPTHLIKTRGQQVTLRCSSQSGHNTVSWYQQALGQGPQFIFQYYREEENGRGNFPPRFSGLQFPNYSSELNVNALELDDSALYLCASSLVQGSYGYTFGSGTRLTVV.

The chain couples TRBV2 to TRBJ2-2, with 7 bases fitting TRBD1. The length of the CDR3 is 16 residues. Germline lookup yields CDR1 SNHLY and CDR2 FYNNEI. Trimming removed 5 bases from V and 6 bases from J; junction bases left unmatched: 12. DNA for the CDR3: TGTGCCAGCAGTCTACAGGGGTTTCCGTCACCCGGGGAGCTGTTTTTT. Protein product: CASSLQGFPSPGELFF.

CDR3 loop: CASSLAVRGTDTQYF. DNA of the CDR3: TGTGCCAGCAGCTTAGCCGTGCGGGGCACAGATACGCAGTATTTT. V and J are TRBV11-3 and TRBJ2-3, with a tentative D call TRBD2 (5 bases). The germline V gene has CDR1 SGHNT and CDR2 YENEEA. The CDR3 contains 15 residues. V was shortened by 1 base and J by 1 base, with 9 bases between the two germline ends.

This rearrangement joins TRBV5-1 to TRBJ1-5, with a tentative D call TRBD1 (6 bases). The CDR3 is made up of 15 amino acids. V lost 4 bases, J lost 6 bases, and 17 bases lay in between. Germline V lookup: CDR1 SGHRS, CDR2 YFSETQ. Written as DNA, the CDR3 is TGCGCCAGCAGCCTCGTGGCAGGGGCAGGTCAGCCCCAGCATTTT. This codes for CASSLVAGAGQPQHF.